This note documents a single T cell receptor (beta chain) sequence. Its target is unknown. The data are from a study of T cell responses to AZD1222 COVID-19 vaccine. Findings and limits, study-wide: Among the donors, most were white British and more were female, and clonal diversity was possibly underestimated. Spike-spanning, vaccine-associated CD4 TCRs were dominant at 160-218 and 743-854.

Repertoires were generated with immunoSEQ multiplex PCR, while TCRdb's copy carries only in-frame clones and drops some. Among around 140,000 clones listed, about 90% were seen once. J was trimmed by 4 bases and V by 3 bases; bases with no gene match: 4. The CDR3 runs 14 residues. The germline gives CDR1 SGHNT, CDR2 YYREEE (reference sequence). The chain combines TRBV5-4 with TRBJ1-2, with 9 positions matching TRBD1. The source was peripheral blood, collected 28 days after the second AZD1222 dose. The clonotype comes from an adult who received the AZD1222 COVID-19 vaccine. The CDR3, as DNA: TGTGCCAGCAGCTCGGACAGGGGCGGCTATGGCTACACCTTC. Its translation: CASSSDRGGYGYTF.